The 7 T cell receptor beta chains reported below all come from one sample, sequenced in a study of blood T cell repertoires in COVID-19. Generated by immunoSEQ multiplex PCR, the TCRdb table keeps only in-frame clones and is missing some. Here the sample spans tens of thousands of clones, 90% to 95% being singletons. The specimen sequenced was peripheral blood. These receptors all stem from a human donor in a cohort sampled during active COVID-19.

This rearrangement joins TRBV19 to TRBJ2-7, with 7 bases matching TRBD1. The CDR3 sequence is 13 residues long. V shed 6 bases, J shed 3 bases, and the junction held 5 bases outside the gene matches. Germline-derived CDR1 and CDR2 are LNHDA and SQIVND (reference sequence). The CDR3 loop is CASSDTGVYEQYF. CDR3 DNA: TGTGCCAGTAGCGACACAGGGGTCTACGAGCAGTACTTC.

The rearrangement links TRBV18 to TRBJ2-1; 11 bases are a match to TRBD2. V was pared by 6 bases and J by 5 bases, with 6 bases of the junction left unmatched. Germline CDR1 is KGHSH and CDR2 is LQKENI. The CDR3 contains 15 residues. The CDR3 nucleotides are TGTGCCAGCTCGCAGGGACTAGCGGCTGACAATGAGCAGTTCTTC. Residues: CASSQGLAADNEQFF.

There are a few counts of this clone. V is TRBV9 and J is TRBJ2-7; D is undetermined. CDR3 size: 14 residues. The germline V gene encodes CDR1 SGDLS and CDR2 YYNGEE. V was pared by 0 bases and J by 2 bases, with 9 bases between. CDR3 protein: CASSVGNRPYEQYF. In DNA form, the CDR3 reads TGTGCCAGCAGCGTAGGTAACAGACCCTACGAGCAGTACTTC.

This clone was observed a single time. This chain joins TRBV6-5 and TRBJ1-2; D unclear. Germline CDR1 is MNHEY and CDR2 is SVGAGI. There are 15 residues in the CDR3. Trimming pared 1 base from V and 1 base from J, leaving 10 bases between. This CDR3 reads CASSYLQNNNYGYTF. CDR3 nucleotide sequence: TGTGCCAGCAGTTACTTGCAGAATAATAACTATGGCTACACCTTC.

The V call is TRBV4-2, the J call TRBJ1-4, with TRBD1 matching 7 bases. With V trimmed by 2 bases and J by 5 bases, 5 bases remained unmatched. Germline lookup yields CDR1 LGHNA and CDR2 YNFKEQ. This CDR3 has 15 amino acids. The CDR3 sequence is CASSQSGTENEKLFF. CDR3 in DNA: TGTGCCAGCAGCCAATCCGGGACAGAGAATGAAAAACTGTTTTTT.

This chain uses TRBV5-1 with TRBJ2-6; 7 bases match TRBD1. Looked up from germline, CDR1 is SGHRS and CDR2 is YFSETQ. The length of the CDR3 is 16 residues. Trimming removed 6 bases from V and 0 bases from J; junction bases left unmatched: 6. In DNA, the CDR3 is TGCGCCAGCACAGGGGGACGGCTCTCTGGGGCCAACGTCCTGACTTTC. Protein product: CASTGGRLSGANVLTF.

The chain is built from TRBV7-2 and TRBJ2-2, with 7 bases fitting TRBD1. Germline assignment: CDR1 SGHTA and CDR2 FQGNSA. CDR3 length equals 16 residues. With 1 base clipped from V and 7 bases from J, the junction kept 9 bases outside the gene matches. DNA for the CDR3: TGTGCCAGCAGCTTAGGCGGACAGGTGGTAGACGGGGAGCTGTTTTTT. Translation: CASSLGGQVVDGELFF.